This T cell receptor beta chain appears in the sequencing data of a study of T cells in Graves' hyperthyroidism and ophthalmopathy. Findings of the study overall: The model anticipated ophthalmopathy a median approximately 6.6 months pre-onset.

The CDR3 consists of 14 residues. Germline loops: CDR1 SGHTA, CDR2 FQGNSA. The germline V and J ends were trimmed by 2 bases and 7 bases, with 12 bases remaining between them. This clonotype was recorded many times. The antigen is undetermined. A Clinical Activity Score of at least 3, a NOSPECS grade of at least 4 and a duration under 3 months were recorded in the ophthalmopathy patients. This sample holds PBMCs from 8 to 10 ml fresh peripheral blood. From RNA transcripts, TCR beta CDR3 regions were amplified. A set of HTBI primers served as the primers for a first-round RT-PCR of the TCR CDR3. TCRdb passed the multiplex PCR reads through MiXCR, listing each CDR3 protein once. The data contain around 500,000 distinct CDR3 sequences, 15% to 20% of them singletons.

The sample taken for sequencing was blood. This clonotype was sampled from a woman in her 30s with Graves' ophthalmopathy. J is TRBJ2-1 and V is TRBV7-2; D ambiguous. The DNA for the CDR3 is TGTGCCAGCAGCTTATGGTTAGTAAGAAATGAGCAGTTCTTC. Translating gives CASSLWLVRNEQFF.